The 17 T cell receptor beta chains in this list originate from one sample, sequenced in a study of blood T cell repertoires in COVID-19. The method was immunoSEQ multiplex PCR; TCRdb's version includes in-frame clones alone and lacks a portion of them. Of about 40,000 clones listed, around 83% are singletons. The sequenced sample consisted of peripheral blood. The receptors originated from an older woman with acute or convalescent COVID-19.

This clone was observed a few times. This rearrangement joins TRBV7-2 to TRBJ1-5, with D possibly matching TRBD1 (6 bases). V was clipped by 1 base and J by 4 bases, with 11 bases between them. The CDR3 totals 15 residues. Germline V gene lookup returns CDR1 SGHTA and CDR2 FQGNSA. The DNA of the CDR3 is TGTGCCAGCAGCTTAGTACCAGGACAGAATCAGCCCCAGCATTTT. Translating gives CASSLVPGQNQPQHF.

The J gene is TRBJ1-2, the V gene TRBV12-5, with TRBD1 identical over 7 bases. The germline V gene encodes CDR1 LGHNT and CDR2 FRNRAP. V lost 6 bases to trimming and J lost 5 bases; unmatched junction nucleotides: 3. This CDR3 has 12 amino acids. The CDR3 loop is CASGTTGYGYTF. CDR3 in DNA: TGTGCTAGTGGAACGACAGGGTATGGCTACACCTTC.

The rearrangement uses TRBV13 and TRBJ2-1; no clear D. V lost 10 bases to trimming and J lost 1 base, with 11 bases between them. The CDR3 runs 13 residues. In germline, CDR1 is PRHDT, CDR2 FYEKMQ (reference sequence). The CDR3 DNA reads TGTGCCACCTCTCCGAGGTCCTACAATGAGCAGTTCTTC. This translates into CATSPRSYNEQFF.

CDR3 nucleotide sequence: TGTGCCAGCAGCGCCCGGGGACAGGTGAACACTGAAGCTTTCTTT. Its protein is CASSARGQVNTEAFF. The rearrangement links TRBV9 to TRBJ1-1, with 8 bases lining up with TRBD1. Germline CDR1 is SGDLS and CDR2 is YYNGEE. The CDR3 consists of 15 residues. J was trimmed by 0 bases and V by 3 bases; bases with no gene match: 4. Filled out from reference TRBV9 and TRBJ1-1, the complete variable domain reads DSGVTQTPKHLITATGQRVTLRCSPRSGDLSVYWYQQSLDQGLQFLIQYYNGEERAKGNILERFSAQQFPDLHSELNLSSLELGDSALYFCASSARGQVNTEAFFGQGTRLTVV.

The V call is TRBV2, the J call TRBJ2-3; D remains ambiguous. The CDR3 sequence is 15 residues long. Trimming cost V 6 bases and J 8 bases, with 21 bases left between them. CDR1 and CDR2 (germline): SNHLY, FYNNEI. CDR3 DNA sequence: TGTGCCAGCAGCGTCCTAAGCCCGGGTACGGGTACGCAGTATTTT. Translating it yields CASSVLSPGTGTQYF. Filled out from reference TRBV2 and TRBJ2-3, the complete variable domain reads EPEVTQTPSHQVTQMGQEVILRCVPISNHLYFYWYRQILGQKVEFLVSFYNNEISEKSEIFDDQFSVERPDGSNFTLKIRSTKLEDSAMYFCASSVLSPGTGTQYFGPGTRLTVL.

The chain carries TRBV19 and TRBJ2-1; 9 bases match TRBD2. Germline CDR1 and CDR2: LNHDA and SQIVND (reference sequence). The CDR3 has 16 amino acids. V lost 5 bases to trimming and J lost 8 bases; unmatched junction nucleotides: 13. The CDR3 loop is CASSLDPGLALDEQFF. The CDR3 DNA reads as TGTGCCAGTAGTTTGGACCCGGGACTAGCTTTGGATGAGCAGTTCTTC. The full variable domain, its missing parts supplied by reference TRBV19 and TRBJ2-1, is DGGITQSPKYLFRKEGQNVTLSCEQNLNHDAMYWYRQDPGQGLRLIYYSQIVNDFQKGDIAEGYSVSREKKESFPLTVTSAQKNPTAFYLCASSLDPGLALDEQFFGPGTRLTVL.

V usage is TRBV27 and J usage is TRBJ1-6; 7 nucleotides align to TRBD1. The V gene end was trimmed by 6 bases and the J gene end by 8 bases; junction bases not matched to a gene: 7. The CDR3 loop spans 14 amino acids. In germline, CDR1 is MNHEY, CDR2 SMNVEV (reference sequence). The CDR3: CASSSLGGDSPLHF. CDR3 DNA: TGTGCCAGCAGCTCATTAGGGGGCGATTCACCCCTCCACTTT.

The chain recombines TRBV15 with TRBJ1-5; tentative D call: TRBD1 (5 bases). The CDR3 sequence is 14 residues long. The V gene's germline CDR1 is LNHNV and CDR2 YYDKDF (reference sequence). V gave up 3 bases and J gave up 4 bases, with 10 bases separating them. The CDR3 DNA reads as TGTGCCACCAGCAGTCGACAGATTAATCAGCCCCAGCATTTT. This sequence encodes CATSSRQINQPQHF.

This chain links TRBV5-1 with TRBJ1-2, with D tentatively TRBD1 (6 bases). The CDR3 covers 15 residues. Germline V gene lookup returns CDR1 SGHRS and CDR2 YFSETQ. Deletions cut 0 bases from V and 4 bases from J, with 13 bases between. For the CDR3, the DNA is TGCGCCAGCAGCTTGGAGGCAGGGGCGGGCTATGGCTACACCTTC. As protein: CASSLEAGAGYGYTF.

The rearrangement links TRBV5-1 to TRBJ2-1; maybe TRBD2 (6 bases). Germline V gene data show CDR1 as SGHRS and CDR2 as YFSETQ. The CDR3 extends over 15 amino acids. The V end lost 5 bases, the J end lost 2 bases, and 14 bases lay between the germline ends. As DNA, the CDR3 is TGCGCCAGCAGAACTCCCGGGGGAACCTACAATGAGCAGTTCTTC. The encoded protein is CASRTPGGTYNEQFF.

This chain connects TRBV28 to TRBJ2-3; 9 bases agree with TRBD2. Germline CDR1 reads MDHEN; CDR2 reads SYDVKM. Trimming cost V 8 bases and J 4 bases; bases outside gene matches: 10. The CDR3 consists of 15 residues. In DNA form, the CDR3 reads TGTGCCAGCGGCTTGGGCGGGGGGGCGGCAGATACGCAGTATTTT. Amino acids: CASGLGGGAADTQYF.

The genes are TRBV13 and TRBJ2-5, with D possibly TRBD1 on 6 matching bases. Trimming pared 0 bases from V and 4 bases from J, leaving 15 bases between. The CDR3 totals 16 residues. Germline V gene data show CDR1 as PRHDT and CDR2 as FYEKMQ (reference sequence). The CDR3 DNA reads TGTGCCAGCAGCTTAGGCGGTCAGGGGCGCGGAGAGACCCAGTACTTC. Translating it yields CASSLGGQGRGETQYF.

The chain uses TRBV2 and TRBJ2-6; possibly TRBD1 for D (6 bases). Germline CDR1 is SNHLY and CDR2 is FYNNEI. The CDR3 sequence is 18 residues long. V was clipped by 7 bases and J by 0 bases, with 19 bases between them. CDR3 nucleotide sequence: TGTGCCAGCATTATGGACAGAACACTCCTCTCTGGGGCCAACGTCCTGACTTTC. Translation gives CASIMDRTLLSGANVLTF.

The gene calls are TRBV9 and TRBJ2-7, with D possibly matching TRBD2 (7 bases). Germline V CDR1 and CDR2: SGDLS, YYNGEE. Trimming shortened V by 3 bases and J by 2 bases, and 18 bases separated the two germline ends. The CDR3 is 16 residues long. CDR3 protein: CASSAGGGGAAYEQYF. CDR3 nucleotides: TGTGCCAGCAGCGCCGGAGGTGGGGGGGCCGCCTACGAGCAGTACTTC.

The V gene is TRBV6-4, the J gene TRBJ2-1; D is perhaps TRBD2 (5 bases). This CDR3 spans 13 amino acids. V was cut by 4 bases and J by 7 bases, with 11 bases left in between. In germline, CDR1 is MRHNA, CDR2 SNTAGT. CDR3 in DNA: TGTGCCAGCAGTGTGTCTAGCAAAAATGAGCAGTTCTTC. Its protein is CASSVSSKNEQFF.

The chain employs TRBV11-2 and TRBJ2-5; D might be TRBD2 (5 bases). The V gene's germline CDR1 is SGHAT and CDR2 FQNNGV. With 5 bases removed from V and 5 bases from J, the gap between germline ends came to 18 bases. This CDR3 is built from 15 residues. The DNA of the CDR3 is TGTGCCAGCAGCCCGCGAGAGCGGTCATGGGAGACCCAGTACTTC. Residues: CASSPRERSWETQYF. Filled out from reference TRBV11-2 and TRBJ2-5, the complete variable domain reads EAGVAQSPRYKIIEKRQSVAFWCNPISGHATLYWYQQILGQGPKLLIQFQNNGVVDDSQLPKDRFSAERLKGVDSTLKIQPAKLEDSAVYLCASSPRERSWETQYFGPGTRLLVL.

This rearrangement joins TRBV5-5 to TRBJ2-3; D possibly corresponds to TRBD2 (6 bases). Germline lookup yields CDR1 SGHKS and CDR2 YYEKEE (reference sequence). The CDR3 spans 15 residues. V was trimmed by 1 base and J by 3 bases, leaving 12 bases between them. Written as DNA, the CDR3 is TGTGCCAGCAGCTTGCGGCTAGCGATTACAGATACGCAGTATTTT. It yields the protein CASSLRLAITDTQYF.